This T cell receptor (beta chain) was captured by sequencing in a study of shared clonotypes between healthy human individuals. Deep was the level used in running the assay. Unsorted PBMC DNA was run through sequencing on ten immunoSEQ deep assay plates. Sequencing used immunoSEQ multiplex PCR; TCRdb keeps in-frame clones, though not all of them. The sample holds 450,000 to 500,000 clones, over 65% seen once. With 0 bases removed from V and 6 bases from J, the gap between germline ends came to 15 bases. The CDR3 is 15 residues long. Germline-derived CDR1 and CDR2 are MNHNY and SVGAGI (reference sequence).

This clonotype was obtained from a woman between 40 and 55 years old in good health. Some clones in this sample may be carry-over from other donors' samples. The chain has TRBV6-6 and TRBJ2-7; a weak D match, TRBD1 (6 bases). Material for sequencing was PBMCs. The DNA of the CDR3 is TGTGCCAGCAGTTACTCGACGTACCCCAGGGGCGAGCAGTACTTC. This codes for CASSYSTYPRGEQYF.